The rows below give T cell receptor beta chains drawn from one sample of a study of Ad26.COV2.S vaccination and SARS-CoV-2 variants. The method was immunoSEQ multiplex PCR; TCRdb's version includes in-frame clones alone and lacks a portion of them. The data show some 340,000 clones, with around four fifths seen just once and under 2.5% held by the top ten. Sample: peripheral blood, taken in a trial of Ad26.COV2.S vaccine versus placebo. These receptors were obtained from a person between 18 and 60 years old who received the Ad26.COV2.S COVID-19 vaccine or a placebo. Each CDR3 is given with its conserved first and last residue. A D gene is named only where the DNA matches it firmly. Size is stated for part of the rows, as once, few or many counts, or as a class when the clone is expanded.

d_gene	v_gene	j_gene	abundance	len	CDR3aa	CDR3nt
TRBD2	TRBV13	TRBJ2-1	NA	17	CASSLESLAGGYNEQFF	TGTGCCAGCAGCTTGGAGTCATTAGCGGGGGGCTACAATGAGCAGTTCTTC
NA	TRBV7-9	TRBJ1-1	NA	12	CASLNLNTEAFF	TGTGCCAGCCTAAACTTGAACACTGAAGCTTTCTTT
NA	TRBV21-1	TRBJ1-1	NA	15	CASSKATGKNTEAFF	TGTGCCAGCAGCAAAGCGACAGGGAAGAACACTGAAGCTTTCTTT
NA	TRBV11-1	TRBJ2-1	once	15	CASSFDTNPYNEQFF	TGTGCCAGCAGCTTCGATACTAACCCCTACAATGAGCAGTTCTTC
TRBD2	TRBV28	TRBJ2-3	NA	14	CASVTSGGSDTQYF	TGTGCCAGCGTCACTAGCGGGGGGTCTGATACGCAGTATTTT
TRBD2	TRBV11-3	TRBJ2-1	NA	16	CASSSLLAGAYNEQFF	TGTGCCAGCAGCTCCTTACTAGCGGGGGCCTACAATGAGCAGTTCTTC
NA	TRBV30	TRBJ1-1	NA	13	CAWRETGNTEAFF	TGTGCCTGGAGAGAGACAGGGAACACTGAAGCTTTCTTT
NA	TRBV7-8	TRBJ2-7	NA	14	CASSLRDAAYEQYF	TGTGCCAGCAGCCTCAGGGACGCCGCCTACGAGCAGTACTTC
NA	TRBV5-1	TRBJ2-1	NA	15	CASSLALAKNNEQFF	TGCGCCAGCAGCTTGGCTCTAGCGAAAAACAATGAGCAGTTCTTC
NA	TRBV25-1	TRBJ1-6	few	15	CASSGSFGQASPLHF	TGTGCCAGCAGTGGTTCCTTTGGGCAAGCTTCACCCCTCCACTTT
NA	TRBV18	TRBJ2-1	NA	15	CASSSVGRDYNEQFF	TGTGCCAGCTCAAGTGTTGGACGGGACTACAATGAGCAGTTCTTC
TRBD1	TRBV19	TRBJ2-7	NA	14	CASSPGTGFGEQYF	TGTGCCAGTAGTCCCGGGACAGGGTTTGGCGAGCAGTACTTC
NA	TRBV15	TRBJ2-6	NA	15	CATSRMNSGANVLTF	TGTGCCACCAGCAGGATGAACTCTGGGGCCAACGTCCTGACTTTC
TRBD1	TRBV11-2	TRBJ2-7	NA	16	CASSLVGRGLTYEQYF	TGTGCCAGCAGCTTAGTCGGCAGGGGGCTAACCTACGAGCAGTACTTC
TRBD2	TRBV25-1	TRBJ2-5	NA	17	CASSRSSGGAKLETQYF	TGTGCCAGCAGTAGGTCTAGCGGGGGGGCGAAATTAGAGACCCAGTACTTC
NA	TRBV28	TRBJ1-5	NA	15	CASSLSRVSNQPQHF	TGTGCCAGCAGTTTATCAAGAGTTAGCAATCAGCCCCAGCATTTT
NA	TRBV5-4	TRBJ1-2	NA	17	CASSPSSAAMPGYGYTF	TGTGCCAGCAGCCCATCGTCTGCGGCGATGCCGGGTTATGGCTACACCTTC
TRBD1	TRBV11-3	TRBJ2-2	NA	17	CASSRRGTGGLAGELFF	TGTGCCAGCAGCCGACGGGGGACAGGGGGCTTGGCCGGGGAGCTGTTTTTT
NA	TRBV6-5	TRBJ2-6	NA	13	CASLGAGANVLTF	TGTGCCAGCTTGGGGGCTGGGGCCAACGTCCTGACTTTC
TRBD2	TRBV4-2	TRBJ2-3	NA	19	CASSQVLAGGILEADTQYF	TGTGCCAGCAGCCAAGTACTAGCGGGGGGTATCCTAGAGGCAGATACGCAGTATTTT
NA	TRBV6-5	TRBJ1-5	few	14	CASTQLYSNQPQHF	TGTGCCAGCACCCAACTGTATAGCAATCAGCCCCAGCATTTT
NA	TRBV4-2	TRBJ1-6	NA	13	CASALKTGSPLHF	TGTGCCAGCGCGCTAAAAACCGGCTCACCCCTCCACTTT
NA	TRBV28	TRBJ2-7	NA	15	CASSLTGTGPYEQYF	TGTGCCAGCAGTTTAACCGGGACGGGCCCCTACGAGCAGTACTTC
NA	TRBV18	TRBJ1-1	few	15	CASSPKSTGDTEAFF	TGTGCCAGCTCACCAAAGTCCACGGGCGACACTGAAGCTTTCTTT
TRBD1	TRBV7-6	TRBJ1-1	few	14	CASSFRGQNTEAFF	TGTGCCAGCAGCTTCAGGGGGCAAAACACTGAAGCTTTCTTT
NA	TRBV5-1	TRBJ2-7	NA	13	CASSSRSSYEQYF	TGCGCCAGCAGTTCCAGGAGCTCCTACGAGCAGTACTTC
TRBD1	TRBV6-5	TRBJ1-2	NA	12	CASSRGPDGYTF	TGTGCCAGTTCGAGGGGGCCCGATGGCTACACCTTC
NA	TRBV7-3	TRBJ2-2	NA	18	CASSLRGADNANTGELFF	TGTGCCAGCAGCTTACGGGGGGCAGATAATGCGAACACCGGGGAGCTGTTTTTT
NA	TRBV7-9	TRBJ2-1	NA	14	CASSFGAAYNEQFF	TGTGCCAGCAGCTTTGGAGCGGCCTACAATGAGCAGTTCTTC
NA	TRBV15	TRBJ1-5	NA	16	CATSRDREFLNQPQHF	TGTGCCACCAGCAGAGATAGGGAGTTCCTGAATCAGCCCCAGCATTTT
TRBD1	TRBV6-1	TRBJ1-1	NA	15	CASSEETGGSTEAFF	TGTGCCAGCAGTGAAGAGACAGGGGGGAGCACTGAAGCTTTCTTT
NA	TRBV6-4	TRBJ1-4	few	15	CASSDQGDRIEKLFF	TGTGCCAGCAGTGACCAGGGCGACAGGATTGAAAAACTGTTTTTT
TRBD2	TRBV28	TRBJ2-1	NA	15	CASSLVAGGLNEQFF	TGTGCCAGCAGTCTAGTGGCGGGGGGGCTTAATGAGCAGTTCTTC
NA	TRBV9	TRBJ2-1	NA	15	CASSVGQSNHNEQFF	TGTGCCAGCAGCGTAGGTCAGTCGAATCACAATGAGCAGTTCTTC
TRBD2	TRBV5-1	TRBJ2-1	NA	15	CASSPVERGANEQFF	TGCGCCAGCAGCCCGGTGGAGCGGGGGGCGAATGAGCAGTTCTTC
NA	TRBV7-3	TRBJ2-1	NA	14	CASRAPQGRSEQFF	TGTGCCAGCAGGGCCCCTCAGGGGCGGAGCGAGCAGTTCTTC
TRBD2	TRBV19	TRBJ2-1	NA	14	CASSEGLAGRRQFF	TGTGCCAGTAGTGAGGGACTAGCGGGACGCAGGCAGTTCTTC
NA	TRBV6-5	TRBJ2-7	NA	13	CASVRPPAAEQYF	TGTGCCAGCGTACGGCCCCCCGCCGCCGAGCAGTACTTC
NA	TRBV11-3	TRBJ2-1	NA	17	CASSLDLGLGGYNEQFF	TGTGCCAGCAGCTTAGATCTGGGCTTGGGGGGTTACAATGAGCAGTTCTTC
NA	TRBV6-6	TRBJ1-5	NA	15	CASSRGGNSNQPQHF	TGTGCCAGCAGTAGAGGGGGAAATAGCAATCAGCCCCAGCATTTT
NA	TRBV7-3	TRBJ2-3	NA	14	CASSFGGRADTQYF	TGTGCCAGCAGCTTCGGGGGACGTGCAGATACGCAGTATTTT
NA	TRBV19	TRBJ1-2	few	15	CASSIVGTSNYGYTF	TGTGCCAGTAGTATAGTTGGGACATCTAACTATGGCTACACCTTC